The source of this T cell receptor (beta chain) is a study of lymphopenia after photon versus proton radiotherapy. General study findings and limits: Under photons, naive T cells and diversity fell while effector/memory populations rose.

Produced via immunoSEQ multiplex PCR; TCRdb's table is partial and in-frame only. The sample holds 23,000 or so clones, approximately 88% seen once. Germline CDR1 and CDR2: GTSNPN and SVGIG (reference sequence). The CDR3 runs to 16 residues. V trimming: 0 bases; J trimming: 0 bases; junction bases outside the gene matches: 7. Of note for this clone: The antigen is undetermined.

The source is a man in his fifties or sixties with gastric cancer. The starting material was peripheral blood, obtained from a patient treated with photon-based radiotherapy. This chain uses TRBV30 with TRBJ2-7; 8 nucleotides agree with TRBD2. CDR3 DNA: TGTGCCTGGAGTGTATGGTACGGGGGGGCCTCCTACGAGCAGTACTTC. Residues: CAWSVWYGGASYEQYF. The entire variable domain, with the rest obtained from reference TRBV30 and TRBJ2-7, is as follows: SQTIHQWPATLVQPVGSPLSLECTVEGTSNPNLYWYRQAAGRGLQLLFYSVGIGQISSEVPQNLSASRPQDRQFILSSKKLLLSDSGFYLCAWSVWYGGASYEQYFGPGTRLTVT.